This TCR beta chain was obtained from a study of blood T cell repertoires in COVID-19. Study details: Acute-phase and convalescent COVID-19 samples originated in the United States, Italy and Spain.

This clone was found a few times. Individuals drawn from approximately 22 US areas were about 18 to 90 years old. Grouping used clinical history reported by participants in a survey and questionnaire. Germline V gene lookup returns CDR1 MGHRA and CDR2 YSYEKL. After removal of 3 bases from V and 8 bases from J, the junction contained 7 bases not matched to a gene. The CDR3 runs 14 residues. In the original analysis: Cell counts per sample came from amplifying reference gene primers. The table came from immunoSEQ multiplex PCR; TCRdb's copy has only in-frame clones and leaves some out. That table furnishes V, J and clone size, whereas the DNA furnished D and trimming. The sample comprises under 500,000 clones, about 85% of which are singletons, and 1.5% to 2% rests with the top ten.

The chain employs TRBV4-1 and TRBJ1-2, with 9 bases lining up with TRBD1. The sequenced material came from PBMCs or T cells enriched from blood (not recorded which). The sequence came from a woman aged 18-30 years with acute COVID-19. CDR3 DNA sequence: TGCGCCAGCAGCCAGCCCGGGACAGGGAGGGGCTACACCTTC. Translation: CASSQPGTGRGYTF.